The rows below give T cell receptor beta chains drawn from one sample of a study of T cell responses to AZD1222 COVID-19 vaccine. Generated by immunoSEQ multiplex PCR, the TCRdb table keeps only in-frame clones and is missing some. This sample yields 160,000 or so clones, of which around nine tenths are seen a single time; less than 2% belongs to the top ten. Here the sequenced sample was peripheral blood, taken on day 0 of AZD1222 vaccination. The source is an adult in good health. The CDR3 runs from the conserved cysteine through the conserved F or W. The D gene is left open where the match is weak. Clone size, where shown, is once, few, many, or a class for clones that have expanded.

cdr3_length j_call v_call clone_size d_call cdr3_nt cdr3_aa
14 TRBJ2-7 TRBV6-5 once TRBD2 TGTGCCAGCACCCGGGGACTAATCAGCCACGAGCAGTACTTC CASTRGLISHEQYF
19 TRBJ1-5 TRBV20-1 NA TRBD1 TGCAGTGCTAGTATTTTGGGACAGGGTAAGGTCGGTGACAATCAGCCCCAGCATTTT CSASILGQGKVGDNQPQHF
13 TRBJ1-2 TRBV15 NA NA TGTGCCACCAGCGGCCTACAGTGGGTTGGCTACACCTTC CATSGLQWVGYTF
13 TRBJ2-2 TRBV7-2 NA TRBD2 TGTGCCAGCAGCGGGACTAGTAACGGGGAGCTGTTTTTT CASSGTSNGELFF
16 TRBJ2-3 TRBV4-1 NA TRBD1 TGCGCCAGCAGCCGACGTCCCGGGACAGGGTTCGATACGCAGTATTTT CASSRRPGTGFDTQYF
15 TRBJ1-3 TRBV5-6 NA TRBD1 TGTGCCAGCAGCAGACGGGGACAGGGCGGAAACACCATATATTTT CASSRRGQGGNTIYF
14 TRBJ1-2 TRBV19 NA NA TGTGCCAGTAGTACGCAGGGGTCGGACTATGGCTACACCTTC CASSTQGSDYGYTF
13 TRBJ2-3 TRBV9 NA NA TGTGCCAGCAGCGTAGGATTAGTAGATACGCAGTATTTT CASSVGLVDTQYF
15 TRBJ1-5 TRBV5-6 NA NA TGTGCCAGCAGTCTGAGACTGACTAGCAATCAGCCCCAGCATTTT CASSLRLTSNQPQHF
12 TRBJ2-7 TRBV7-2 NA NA TGTGCCAGCAGCCGGACTCCCTACGAGCAGTACTTC CASSRTPYEQYF
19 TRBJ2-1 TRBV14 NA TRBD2 TGTGCCAGCAGCACCCAACGAACTAGCGGGAGGGCCGTCTACAATGAGCAGTTCTTC CASSTQRTSGRAVYNEQFF
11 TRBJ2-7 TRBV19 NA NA TGTGCCAGTAGTATGGGGTACGAGCAGTACTTC CASSMGYEQYF
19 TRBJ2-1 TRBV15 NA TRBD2 TGTGCCACCAGCAGAGATTTTAGCTCTAGCGGGAGGGGTGACAATGAGCAGTTCTTC CATSRDFSSSGRGDNEQFF
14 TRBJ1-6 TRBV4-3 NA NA TGCGCCAGCGCTCCGGGACCTTATAATTCACCCCTCCACTTT CASAPGPYNSPLHF
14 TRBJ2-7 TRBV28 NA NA TGTGCCAGCAGTTTTGGGGGTAGCTCCTACGAGCAGTACTTC CASSFGGSSYEQYF
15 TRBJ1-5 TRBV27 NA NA TGTGCCAGCAGTTCAAACCCGGGTCTAAATCAGCCCCAGCATTTT CASSSNPGLNQPQHF
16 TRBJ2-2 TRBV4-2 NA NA TGTGCCAGCAGCCAAGAGTGGACCGTGAACACCGGGGAGCTGTTTTTT CASSQEWTVNTGELFF
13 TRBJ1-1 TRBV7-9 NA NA TGTGCCAGCAGCCCACGAGAGGGGACTGAAGCTTTCTTT CASSPREGTEAFF
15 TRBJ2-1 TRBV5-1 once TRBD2 TGCGCCAGCAGCTTCGCTAGCGGGACCTACAATGAGCAGTTCTTC CASSFASGTYNEQFF
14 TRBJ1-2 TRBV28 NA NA TGTGCCAGCAGTGGGCGGTTTGGGAATTACGGCTACACCTTC CASSGRFGNYGYTF
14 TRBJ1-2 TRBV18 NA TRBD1 TGTGCCAGCTCACCAAACAGGGGGGACTATGGCTACACCTTC CASSPNRGDYGYTF
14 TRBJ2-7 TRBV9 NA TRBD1 TGTGCCAGCAGCGTGGGGGACAGGGTCTACGAGCAGTACTTC CASSVGDRVYEQYF
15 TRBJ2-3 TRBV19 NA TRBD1 TGTGCCAGTAGTATAGAACGGACAGGGTCAGATACGCAGTATTTT CASSIERTGSDTQYF
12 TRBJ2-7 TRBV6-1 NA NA TGTGCCAGCAGTGAAAACGAATACGAGCAGTACTTC CASSENEYEQYF
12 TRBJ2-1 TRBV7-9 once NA TGTGCCAGCAGCATGACACGCTTCGAGCAGTTCTTC CASSMTRFEQFF
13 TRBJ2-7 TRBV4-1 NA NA TGCGCCAGCAGTGGGGCGGTCTCCTACGAGCAGTACTTC CASSGAVSYEQYF
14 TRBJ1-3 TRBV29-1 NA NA TGCAGCGTTGCCGGACAGAACTCTGGAAACACCATATATTTT CSVAGQNSGNTIYF
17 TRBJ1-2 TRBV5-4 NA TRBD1 TGTGCCAGCAGCTTTGGTCAGGGGGCTTTGGGCAACTATGGCTACACCTTC CASSFGQGALGNYGYTF
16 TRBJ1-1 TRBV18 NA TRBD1 TGTGCCAGCTCACCAGAGGGACAGTTTCTAGGCACTGAAGCTTTCTTT CASSPEGQFLGTEAFF
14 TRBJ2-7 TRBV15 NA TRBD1 TGTGCCACCAGCAGGCGGACAGGAGAGTACGAGCAGTACTTC CATSRRTGEYEQYF
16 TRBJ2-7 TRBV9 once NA TGTGCCAGCAGCGTAGGGGTCGGAACATCCCGCTACGAGCAGTACTTC CASSVGVGTSRYEQYF
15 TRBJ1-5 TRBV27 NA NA TGTGCCAGCAGTATACAGGGCTGGGGCAATCAGCCCCAGCATTTT CASSIQGWGNQPQHF
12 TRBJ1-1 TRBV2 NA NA TGTGCCAGCAGCAGGAGGGGCACTGAAGCTTTCTTT CASSRRGTEAFF
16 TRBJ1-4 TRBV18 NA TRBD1 TGTGCCAGCTCACCACCGGGAGGACAGGGCAGGGAAAAACTGTTTTTT CASSPPGGQGREKLFF
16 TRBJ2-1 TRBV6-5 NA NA TGTGCCAGCAGTTACTCGCGGGCCAGCTCCTACAATGAGCAGTTCTTC CASSYSRASSYNEQFF